A single sample is the source of the 29 T cell receptor beta chains below, sequenced in a study of blood T cell repertoires in COVID-19. Sequencing was performed with immunoSEQ multiplex PCR; in TCRdb, only in-frame clones are kept and a portion is missing. The table shows about 250,000 clones, with approximately 90% occurring only once. Sequenced material: PBMCs or T cells enriched from blood (not recorded which). The origin of the receptors is a man between 18 and 29 years old who had recovered from COVID-19.

In DNA form, the CDR3 reads TGTGCCAGCAGCCCCTTAGCGGGGGGGACAGATACGCAGTATTTT. Protein sequence: CASSPLAGGTDTQYF. V is TRBV7-9 and J is TRBJ2-3, with 11 bases that match TRBD2. The CDR3 length is 15 residues. Unmatched junction bases numbered 4, after V lost 5 bases and J lost 3 bases. Germline V CDR1 and CDR2: SEHNR, FQNEAQ (reference sequence).

This clone was seen once. This chain joins TRBV7-8 and TRBJ2-1; TRBD1 agrees at 8 bases. Per germline, CDR1 SGHVS and CDR2 FQNEAQ. CDR3 size: 17 residues. The V segment lost 1 base and the J segment 4 bases; nucleotides outside the gene matches: 9. The DNA of the CDR3 is TGTGCCAGCAGCTTAGGGGGGGCAGGGGGCATATACAATGAGCAGTTCTTC. This encodes CASSLGGAGGIYNEQFF.

The chain uses TRBV19 and TRBJ2-7; D perhaps matches TRBD2 (5 bases). The germline CDR1 and CDR2 sequences are LNHDA and SQIVND (reference sequence). The CDR3 runs 15 residues. V was cut by 0 bases and J by 6 bases, with 15 bases left in between. The CDR3 sequence: CASSIDGRLAGEQYF. DNA for the CDR3: TGTGCCAGTAGTATAGACGGTCGTCTAGCCGGCGAGCAGTACTTC.

Points on this clone: The same CDR3 also results from other DNA sequences found in this sample. The chain couples TRBV12-3 or TRBV12-4 to TRBJ1-5; D is unresolved. Trimming shortened V by 5 bases and J by 0 bases, and 5 bases separated the two germline ends. The length of the CDR3 is 13 residues. The CDR3 coding sequence is TGTGCCAGCAGTCTACTTAGCAATCAGCCCCAGCATTTT. It specifies CASSLLSNQPQHF.

The chain couples TRBV4-2 to TRBJ2-6; a possible D gene is TRBD2 (7 bases). The CDR3 has 16 amino acids. Trimming took off 4 bases at V and 2 bases at J, with 12 bases between the two ends. Germline V gene data show CDR1 as LGHNA and CDR2 as YNFKEQ. CDR3 sequence reads: CASSPEGGTGANVLTF. The DNA for the CDR3 is TGTGCCAGCAGCCCCGAGGGGGGGACTGGGGCCAACGTCCTGACTTTC.

The chain carries TRBV9 and TRBJ2-5, with 8 bases matching TRBD2. CDR1 and CDR2 from the germline V gene are SGDLS and YYNGEE. With V trimmed by 0 bases and J by 11 bases, 12 bases remained unmatched. The CDR3 is 15 amino acids. CDR3 sequence: CASSVGSVVAGRQYF. The CDR3 DNA sequence: TGTGCCAGCAGCGTAGGATCGGTGGTAGCGGGGCGGCAGTACTTC.

This clone has just one count. The chain has TRBV11-2 and TRBJ1-4; 10 positions match TRBD1. Germline assignment: CDR1 SGHAT and CDR2 FQNNGV. V shed 2 bases, J shed 6 bases, and the junction held 9 bases outside the gene matches. The CDR3 runs to 17 residues. CDR3 in DNA: TGTGCCAGCAGCTTATGGTTCTCCGGGACAGGGGATGAAAAACTGTTTTTT. Amino acid sequence: CASSLWFSGTGDEKLFF. The full variable domain, with the rest looked up from reference TRBV11-2 and TRBJ1-4, is EAGVAQSPRYKIIEKRQSVAFWCNPISGHATLYWYQQILGQGPKLLIQFQNNGVVDDSQLPKDRFSAERLKGVDSTLKIQPAKLEDSAVYLCASSLWFSGTGDEKLFFGSGTQLSVL.

The J gene is TRBJ1-2, the V gene TRBV19; a possible D gene is TRBD1 (6 bases). Germline-derived CDR1 and CDR2 are LNHDA and SQIVND (reference sequence). The CDR3 runs 13 residues. The V gene lost 5 bases and the J gene lost 5 bases, with 12 bases spanning the gap. The CDR3 nucleotides read TGTGCCAGTAGTCACCAAACAGGGTATGGCTACACCTTC. This translates into CASSHQTGYGYTF.

The chain couples TRBV12-5 to TRBJ2-7; 7 positions agree with TRBD2. The trim removed 0 bases at V and 2 bases at J, leaving 4 bases unmatched. Germline CDR1 and CDR2: LGHNT and FRNRAP. The CDR3 runs 15 residues. CDR3 protein: CASGLVGGRAYEQYF. The CDR3 DNA is TGTGCTAGTGGTTTGGTGGGGGGGAGGGCCTACGAGCAGTACTTC. Supplemented by reference TRBV12-5 and TRBJ2-7, the full variable domain reads DARVTQTPRHKVTEMGQEVTMRCQPILGHNTVFWYRQTMMQGLELLAYFRNRAPLDDSGMPKDRFSAEMPDATLATLKIQPSEPRDSAVYFCASGLVGGRAYEQYFGPGTRLTVT.

This clone was seen only once. The chain links TRBV5-1 to TRBJ1-1, with 12 positions matching TRBD1. The germline CDR1 and CDR2 sequences are SGHRS and YFSETQ. V lost 4 bases to trimming and J lost 1 base; unmatched junction nucleotides: 5. The CDR3 spans 16 residues. As DNA, the CDR3 is TGCGCCAGCAGCAGGGGACAGGGGGCTGCGAACACTGAAGCTTTCTTT. Amino acid sequence: CASSRGQGAANTEAFF.

This clone has a single count. The V call is TRBV5-1, the J call TRBJ1-2; D is unclear. This CDR3 contains 14 residues. CDR1 and CDR2 (germline): SGHRS, YFSETQ. The V gene lost 0 bases and the J gene lost 4 bases, with 10 bases spanning the gap. This CDR3 is CASSLVEGSYGYTF. DNA for the CDR3: TGCGCCAGCAGCTTGGTTGAGGGTTCCTATGGCTACACCTTC.

The gene calls are TRBV5-1 and TRBJ1-3, with D possibly matching TRBD1 (5 bases). Between the trimmed V and J ends, which lost 1 base and 2 bases, there was a span of 7 bases. The CDR3 loop spans 14 amino acids. CDR1 is SGHRS and CDR2 is YFSETQ in the germline V gene. This chain's CDR3 is CASSLTGAGNTIYF. The CDR3 nucleotides read TGCGCCAGCAGCTTGACGGGGGCTGGAAACACCATATATTTT. The full variable domain, rest sourced from reference TRBV5-1 and TRBJ1-3, is KAGVTQTPRYLIKTRGQQVTLSCSPISGHRSVSWYQQTPGQGLQFLFEYFSETQRNKGNFPGRFSGRQFSNSRSEMNVSTLELGDSALYLCASSLTGAGNTIYFGEGSWLTVV.

The chain has TRBV4-2 and TRBJ1-3, with a tentative D call TRBD1 (6 bases). With 0 bases removed from V and 4 bases from J, the gap between germline ends came to 13 bases. The CDR3 consists of 16 residues. In germline, CDR1 is LGHNA, CDR2 YNFKEQ. This chain's CDR3 is CASSQEKFRGGNTIYF. CDR3 bases: TGTGCCAGCAGCCAAGAGAAGTTCAGGGGCGGAAACACCATATATTTT.

This chain uses TRBV19 with TRBJ2-5, with D maybe TRBD2 (6 bases). Germline-derived CDR1 and CDR2 are LNHDA and SQIVND (reference sequence). V was pared by 6 bases and J by 2 bases, with 16 bases between. The CDR3 contains 15 residues. CDR3 nucleotide sequence: TGTGCCAGTAGGCGACTAGGGAACACACAAGAGACCCAGTACTTC. Residues: CASRRLGNTQETQYF.

The CDR3 loop reads CASSAGTELYEQYF. CDR3 sequence (DNA): TGTGCCAGCAGCGCCGGGACAGAACTCTACGAGCAGTACTTC. This chain connects TRBV11-2 to TRBJ2-7, with 7 bases identical to TRBD1. After removal of 5 bases from V and 3 bases from J, the junction contained 7 bases not matched to a gene. Germline lookup yields CDR1 SGHAT and CDR2 FQNNGV. The CDR3 has 14 amino acids.

This chain uses TRBV2 with TRBJ1-5, with D unresolved. CDR3 size: 14 residues. Germline V gene data show CDR1 as SNHLY and CDR2 as FYNNEI. Between the trimmed V and J ends, which lost 6 bases and 1 base, there was a span of 10 bases. The CDR3 loop reads CASSPGSSNQPQHF. The CDR3 bases are TGTGCCAGCAGCCCGGGATCAAGCAATCAGCCCCAGCATTTT. The full variable domain, in which reference TRBV2 and TRBJ1-5 provide the parts outside the CDR3, is EPEVTQTPSHQVTQMGQEVILRCVPISNHLYFYWYRQILGQKVEFLVSFYNNEISEKSEIFDDQFSVERPDGSNFTLKIRSTKLEDSAMYFCASSPGSSNQPQHFGDGTRLSIL.

This clone was counted between two and nine times. The gene calls are TRBV3-1 (or the pseudogene TRBV3-2) and TRBJ2-2; 7 nucleotides match TRBD1. The CDR3 length is 16 residues. CDR1 is LGHDT, CDR2 YNNKEL, per germline (reference sequence). With 3 bases clipped from V and 3 bases from J, the junction kept 7 bases outside the gene matches. In DNA, the CDR3 is TGTGCCAGCAGCCAGGGGACAGCCCGGGACACCGGGGAGCTGTTTTTT. This translates into CASSQGTARDTGELFF.

As for this clone: Other nucleotide sequences from this sample produce the same CDR3. J is TRBJ1-2 and V is TRBV12-3 or TRBV12-4; 8 nucleotides agree with TRBD1. The CDR3 is 13 residues long. The V gene end was trimmed by 5 bases and the J gene end by 2 bases; junction bases not matched to a gene: 1. The DNA of the CDR3 is TGTGCCAGCAGTCGACAGGGGAACTATGGCTACACCTTC. This encodes CASSRQGNYGYTF.

V usage is TRBV6-5 and J usage is TRBJ1-2; D may be TRBD1 (5 bases). The CDR3 runs to 13 residues. The germline CDR1 and CDR2 sequences are MNHEY and SVGAGI. Trimming removed 2 bases at V and 7 bases at J, with 11 bases between. This CDR3 is CASSYGGDGGYTF. In DNA form, the CDR3 reads TGTGCCAGCAGTTACGGGGGGGATGGTGGCTACACCTTC.

V gene TRBV24-1 combines with J gene TRBJ2-3; 8 bases are shared with TRBD2. V was clipped by 1 base and J by 4 bases; unmatched bases: 6. Germline lookup yields CDR1 KGHDR and CDR2 SFDVKD. This CDR3 comprises 16 residues. The CDR3 spells CATSDLRREEADTQYF. In DNA form, the CDR3 reads TGTGCCACCAGTGATTTAAGGCGGGAGGAGGCAGATACGCAGTATTTT.

The V call is TRBV11-2, the J call TRBJ2-7, with TRBD1 matching 7 bases. With V trimmed by 5 bases and J by 2 bases, 6 bases remained unmatched. The CDR3 length is 14 residues. From germline, CDR1 is SGHAT and CDR2 FQNNGV. This CDR3 is CASSPSDRPYEQYF. CDR3 DNA: TGTGCCAGCAGCCCCTCGGACAGGCCCTACGAGCAGTACTTC.

V usage is TRBV2 and J usage is TRBJ2-7; maybe TRBD1 (5 bases). The CDR3 loop spans 12 amino acids. The V end was cut by 5 bases, the J end by 3 bases, with 8 bases between. From germline, CDR1 is SNHLY and CDR2 FYNNEI. The CDR3 sequence: CASSRQNYEQYF. The CDR3 nucleotides are TGTGCCAGCAGTAGACAGAACTACGAGCAGTACTTC.

The rearrangement links TRBV20-1 to TRBJ1-2; TRBD1 might be the D (6 bases). The CDR3 covers 12 residues. Deletions cut 3 bases from V and 2 bases from J, with 7 bases between. CDR1 DFQATT and CDR2 SNEGSKA come from the germline V gene (reference sequence). The CDR3 region is CSASQGNYGYTF. Here the CDR3 DNA reads TGCAGTGCTAGTCAGGGGAACTATGGCTACACCTTC.

The V call is TRBV3-1 (or the pseudogene TRBV3-2), the J call TRBJ2-5, with D uncertain. CDR3 size: 12 residues. V lost 4 bases, J lost 2 bases, and 5 bases lay in between. CDR1 is LGHDT, CDR2 YNNKEL, per germline (reference sequence). The CDR3, as DNA: TGTGCCAGCAGCCTCCTACAAGAGACCCAGTACTTC. It codes for CASSLLQETQYF.

The chain links TRBV10-3 to TRBJ2-1; TRBD1 agrees at 10 bases. The germline V gene has CDR1 ENHRY and CDR2 SYGVKD. This CDR3 comprises 14 residues. The junction had 8 bases not matched to a gene; V was cut back by 8 bases and J by 7 bases. In DNA, the CDR3 is TGTGCCATCGTACCGGGACAGGGGAGGAATGAGCAGTTCTTC. Its protein is CAIVPGQGRNEQFF.

The chain joins TRBV18 to TRBJ2-5; 10 nucleotides agree with TRBD2. CDR3 size: 14 residues. J lost 6 bases, V lost 6 bases, and 7 bases had no gene match. Germline V gives CDR1 KGHSH, CDR2 LQKENI. The CDR3 DNA reads TGTGCCAGCTCGCTGGGGACTAGCGAGCAGACCCAGTACTTC. Translation gives CASSLGTSEQTQYF.

This clone was detected once. The rearrangement joins TRBV4-1 to TRBJ1-5; possible D gene TRBD1, 6 bases. CDR3 length: 15 amino acids. The V gene lost 0 bases and the J gene lost 4 bases, with 10 bases spanning the gap. Germline CDR1 and CDR2: MGHRA and YSYEKL. The CDR3 sequence is CASSQDQGSNQPQHF. DNA of the CDR3: TGCGCCAGCAGCCAAGATCAGGGGAGTAATCAGCCCCAGCATTTT.

The rearrangement joins TRBV9 to TRBJ2-3, with 7 bases identical to TRBD2. The CDR3 runs 15 residues. Germline V CDR1 and CDR2: SGDLS, YYNGEE. Germline trimming cut 3 bases from V and 3 bases from J; bases unmatched to any gene: 7. The CDR3 DNA reads as TGTGCCAGCAGCGGAACTCCCGGGAGGACAGATACGCAGTATTTT. Translation gives CASSGTPGRTDTQYF.

The V gene is TRBV4-1, the J gene TRBJ1-1, with no clear D. The CDR3 spans 16 residues. CDR1 and CDR2 from the germline V gene are MGHRA and YSYEKL. Trimming took 2 bases from V and 4 from J, leaving 17 bases between them. The CDR3 coding sequence is TGCGCCAGCAGCCAACCGGGTTCCAAGGTGGGCACTGAAGCTTTCTTT. This encodes CASSQPGSKVGTEAFF.